These T cell receptor beta chains were read from a single sample in a study of T cell changes during pregnancy in multiple sclerosis. TCRdb's table, derived via immunoSEQ multiplex PCR, lists solely in-frame clones and lacks some. The repertoire consists of tens of thousands of clones, with around 92% occurring once and the leading ten covering 2% to 2.5%. Sequencing was performed on peripheral blood, taken in the first trimester of pregnancy. The receptors stem from a female donor with multiple sclerosis, enrolled in a pregnancy study. The CDR3 runs from the conserved cysteine through the conserved F or W. The D gene is left open where the match is weak. Clone size is given for some rows only: seen once, a few or many times, or a class if the clone is expanded.

d_call	v_call	j_call	clone_size	cdr3_nt	cdr3_aa
-	TRBV6-1	TRBJ2-1	-	TGTGCCAGCAGTGAATATCTCGTGAGCTCCTACAATGAGCAGTTCTTC	CASSEYLVSSYNEQFF
TRBD1	TRBV5-1	TRBJ2-7	-	TGCGCCAGCAGCTTGGATGGGACAGGCTACTACGAGCAGTACTTC	CASSLDGTGYYEQYF
-	TRBV2	TRBJ2-4	-	TGTGCCAGCACAAGGGACACCAAAAACATTCAGTACTTC	CASTRDTKNIQYF
-	TRBV18	TRBJ2-7	-	TGTGCCAGCTCACCAGAAACAGGAGGGGTGGACGAGCAGTACTTC	CASSPETGGVDEQYF
-	TRBV30	TRBJ2-7	-	TGTGCCTGGGCCTCAGGGAGGTCCTACGAGCAGTACTTC	CAWASGRSYEQYF
TRBD2	TRBV30	TRBJ2-3	-	TGTGCCTGGAGTTCCGGACTAGCGGGGGGGCCGGATACGCAGTATTTT	CAWSSGLAGGPDTQYF
-	TRBV5-1	TRBJ2-3	-	TGCGCCAGCAGTCTTTCGACAGGGAGGACAGATACGCAGTATTTT	CASSLSTGRTDTQYF
-	TRBV5-3	TRBJ1-2	-	TGTGCCAGAAGCTTGGATATGGGAGAGACTAACTATGGCTACACCTTC	CARSLDMGETNYGYTF
TRBD2	TRBV30	TRBJ2-7	-	TGTGCCTGGAGTGACCTAGCGGGAGAACCCTACGAGCAGTACTTC	CAWSDLAGEPYEQYF
-	TRBV11-2	TRBJ1-1	-	TGTGCCAGCAGCTCGGACAGTCCCACTGAAGCTTTCTTT	CASSSDSPTEAFF
-	TRBV9	TRBJ2-1	-	TGTGCCAGCAGTCCTCCACCAGGGGCCCGGGAGCAGTTCTTC	CASSPPPGAREQFF
-	TRBV11-2	TRBJ2-5	-	TGTGCCAGCAGCTTAGGACACTCACAGGAGACCCAGTACTTC	CASSLGHSQETQYF
TRBD1	TRBV6-4	TRBJ1-1	few	TGTGCCAGCAGTGAGACAGGGCGGGGTGAAGCTTTCTTT	CASSETGRGEAFF
TRBD1	TRBV7-6	TRBJ2-1	-	TGTGCCAGCAGCTCGACAGGGGATGGTTCCTACAATGAGCAGTTCTTC	CASSSTGDGSYNEQFF
-	TRBV6-1	TRBJ2-7	-	TGTGCCAGCACCCAAATAGGGGCCTACGAGCAGTACTTC	CASTQIGAYEQYF
-	TRBV19	TRBJ1-1	-	TGTGCCAGTAGTATAACAGGGAAGAACACTGAAGCTTTCTTT	CASSITGKNTEAFF
-	TRBV19	TRBJ2-1	-	TGTGCCAGTAGCCTCGGCGGGGCCTCCTACAATGAGCAGTTCTTC	CASSLGGASYNEQFF
TRBD1	TRBV19	TRBJ1-6	few	TGTGCCAGTAGTGATACCGGACAGGGGGTTAATTCACCCCTCCACTTT	CASSDTGQGVNSPLHF
-	TRBV9	TRBJ1-2	-	TGTGCCAGCAGCGGCCCACAGGGAGCGATCGGCTACACCTTC	CASSGPQGAIGYTF
TRBD1	TRBV7-8	TRBJ1-5	-	TGTGCCAGCAGCTCCTGGGACAGGGGAGAGAGGGGCAATCAGCCCCAGCATTTT	CASSSWDRGERGNQPQHF
TRBD1	TRBV30	TRBJ2-6	-	TGTGCCTGGGGGGACAGGGCTGGGGCCAACGTCCTGACTTTC	CAWGDRAGANVLTF
TRBD1	TRBV6-5	TRBJ1-6	-	TGTGCCAGCAGATGGGACAGTAATTCACCCCTCCACTTT	CASRWDSNSPLHF
TRBD1	TRBV30	TRBJ1-1	few	TGTGCCTTACAGAGGGACAGGGTGAACACTGAAGCTTTCTTT	CALQRDRVNTEAFF
-	TRBV7-9	TRBJ1-5	-	TGTGCCAGCAGCTCAAACACAGGGAGCAATCAGCCCCAGCATTTT	CASSSNTGSNQPQHF
TRBD1	TRBV7-9	TRBJ1-4	-	TGTGCCAGCAGCCCAGGGACAGGGCGGACTAATGAAAAACTGTTTTTT	CASSPGTGRTNEKLFF